Shown below are 7 T cell receptor beta chains from a single sample sequenced in a study of CD8+ T cells in alopecia areata. Reverse transcription of extracted RNA yielded cDNA, which provided the sequencing template. The data were produced by immunoSEQ multiplex PCR, yet TCRdb's version contains in-frame clones alone and is incomplete. The sample holds around 140,000 clones; 58% are singletons and the top ten take around 6%. This specimen consisted of CD4+ T cells sorted from blood, obtained at week 0. These receptor sequences come from a human donor with alopecia areata.

The chain combines TRBV6-6 with TRBJ1-2; the D gene is possibly TRBD1 (6 bases). Trimming took 7 bases from V and 5 from J, leaving 17 bases between them. Germline assignment: CDR1 MNHNY and CDR2 SVGAGI (reference sequence). The CDR3 loop spans 14 amino acids. CDR3 residues: CASTTRKGVYGYTF. The CDR3 nucleotides read TGTGCCAGCACTACTCGAAAGGGGGTATATGGCTACACCTTC.

This clone was seen a handful of times. The chain is built from TRBV11-2 and TRBJ2-7; D might be TRBD1 or TRBD2, each matching 5 bases. The length of the CDR3 is 15 residues. Germline CDR1 and CDR2: SGHAT and FQNNGV. V was cut by 1 base and J by 2 bases, with 12 bases left in between. The CDR3 DNA follows: TGTGCCAGCAGCTTAGTAGGGACGGAGACCTACGAGCAGTACTTC. It is translated as CASSLVGTETYEQYF.

This clone was found once. The chain uses TRBV10-3 and TRBJ2-3; possibly TRBD2 for D (5 bases). The germline V gene encodes CDR1 ENHRY and CDR2 SYGVKD. The germline V and J ends were trimmed by 6 bases and 3 bases, with 13 bases remaining between them. CDR3 length: 14 residues. Here the CDR3 reads CAIREADLTDTQYF. For the CDR3, the DNA is TGTGCCATCAGAGAAGCGGACCTAACAGATACGCAGTATTTT.

This clone was observed a handful of times. This rearrangement joins TRBV29-1 to TRBJ1-1; D gene ambiguous. This CDR3 is built from 13 residues. The germline CDR1 and CDR2 sequences are SQVTM and ANQGSEA. V was clipped by 6 bases and J by 4 bases, with 15 bases between them. DNA for the CDR3: TGCAGCGTCCTCGGGATCCGGGGCACTGAAGCTTTCTTT. Translated, it gives CSVLGIRGTEAFF. Looking up the rest from reference TRBV29-1 and TRBJ1-1 gives the full variable domain: SAVISQKPSRDICQRGTSLTIQCQVDSQVTMMFWYRQQPGQSLTLIATANQGSEATYESGFVIDKFPISRPNLTFSTLTVSNMSPEDSSIYLCSVLGIRGTEAFFGQGTRLTVV.

The chain links TRBV30 to TRBJ1-2; weak D call: TRBD1 (5 bases). The CDR3 totals 13 residues. Per germline, CDR1 GTSNPN and CDR2 SVGIG (reference sequence). V dropped 0 bases and J dropped 8 bases, with 13 bases sitting between them. CDR3 nucleotide sequence: TGTGCCTGGAGTGTATCTCCGGGGACGGGCTACACCTTC. As protein: CAWSVSPGTGYTF.

This clone was detected only once. The J gene is TRBJ2-1, the V gene TRBV5-6; tentatively, D is TRBD2 (7 bases). This CDR3 spans 16 amino acids. Trimming stripped 2 bases from V and 4 bases from J, with 16 bases between. The V gene's germline CDR1 is SGHDT and CDR2 YYEEEE. CDR3 region: CASSLPGASGYNEQFF. The CDR3 coding sequence is TGTGCCAGCAGCTTACCGGGGGCTAGCGGTTACAATGAGCAGTTCTTC.

This clone came up once. The V and J genes are TRBV2 and TRBJ2-2; D is undetermined. The CDR3 has 14 amino acids. CDR1 is SNHLY and CDR2 is FYNNEI in the germline V gene. V was pared by 2 bases and J by 3 bases, with 7 bases between. The CDR3 coding sequence is TGTGCCAGCAGTGAATTTGGTTACACCGGGGAGCTGTTTTTT. This sequence encodes CASSEFGYTGELFF.